This T cell receptor (beta chain) was captured by sequencing in a study of blood T cell repertoires in COVID-19. On the study more broadly: T cells, B-cell-depleted T cells, or PBMCs supplied cDNA or gDNA.

The data were produced by immunoSEQ multiplex PCR, yet TCRdb's version contains in-frame clones alone and is incomplete. The data show about 180,000 clones, 90% seen once. V lost 2 bases, J lost 1 base, and 9 bases lay in between. CDR3 length equals 14 residues. Germline values: CDR1 SEHNR, CDR2 FQNEAQ (reference sequence). The sample taken for sequencing was peripheral blood. The chain carries TRBV7-9 and TRBJ2-7, with D possibly TRBD2 on 5 matching bases. This clonotype was sampled from a man between 50 and 59 years old with acute or convalescent COVID-19. The CDR3 bases are TGTGCCAGCAGCTTAAGCGGAGTATCCTACGAGCAGTACTTC. Residues: CASSLSGVSYEQYF. The entire variable domain, with the rest obtained from reference TRBV7-9 and TRBJ2-7, is as follows: DTGVSQNPRHKITKRGQNVTFRCDPISEHNRLYWYRQTLGQGPEFLTYFQNEAQLEKSRLLSDRFSAERPKGSFSTLEIQRTEQGDSAMYLCASSLSGVSYEQYFGPGTRLTVT.